This T cell receptor beta chain is drawn from a study of blood T cell repertoires in COVID-19. Sequenced by immunoSEQ multiplex PCR; TCRdb stores in-frame clones only, minus some. In the table there are about 110,000 clones, around four fifths of which are singletons. CDR3 size: 15 residues. The V end lost 7 bases, the J end lost 5 bases, and 17 bases lay between the germline ends. CDR1 MRHNA and CDR2 SNTAGT come from the germline V gene. Sequenced input: peripheral blood. This clonotype was obtained from a woman between 55 and 75 years old with acute or convalescent COVID-19. The genes are TRBV6-4 and TRBJ2-2; a possible D gene is TRBD1 (6 bases). The CDR3 reads CASKPEAGVTGELFF. As DNA, the CDR3 is TGTGCCAGCAAACCTGAAGCAGGGGTAACCGGGGAGCTGTTTTTT.